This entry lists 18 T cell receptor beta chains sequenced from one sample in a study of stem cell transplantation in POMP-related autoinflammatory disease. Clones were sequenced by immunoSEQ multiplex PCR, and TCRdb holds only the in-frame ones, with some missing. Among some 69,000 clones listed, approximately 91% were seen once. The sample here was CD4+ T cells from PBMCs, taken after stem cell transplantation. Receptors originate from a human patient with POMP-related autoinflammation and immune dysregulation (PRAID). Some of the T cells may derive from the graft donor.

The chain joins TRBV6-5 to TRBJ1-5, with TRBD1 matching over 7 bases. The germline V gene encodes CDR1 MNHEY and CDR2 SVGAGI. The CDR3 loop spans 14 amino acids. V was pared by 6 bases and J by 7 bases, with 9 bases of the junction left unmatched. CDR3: CASSPGGGYQPQHF. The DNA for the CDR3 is TGTGCCAGCAGCCCAGGGGGGGGTTACCAGCCCCAGCATTTT.

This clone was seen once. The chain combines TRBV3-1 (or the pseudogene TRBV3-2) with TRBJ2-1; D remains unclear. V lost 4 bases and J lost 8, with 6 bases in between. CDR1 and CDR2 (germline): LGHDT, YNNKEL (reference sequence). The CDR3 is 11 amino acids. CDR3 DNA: TGTGCCAGCAGCCTAGACGATGAGCAGTTCTTC. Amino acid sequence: CASSLDDEQFF.

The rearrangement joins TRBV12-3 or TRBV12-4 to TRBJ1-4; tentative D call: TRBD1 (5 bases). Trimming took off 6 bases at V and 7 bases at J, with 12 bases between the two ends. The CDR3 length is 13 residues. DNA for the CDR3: TGTGCCAGCAGAGGGGTATCCGTTGAAAAACTGTTTTTT. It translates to CASRGVSVEKLFF.

The CDR3 sequence is CASSLGAGGLGNTIYF. CDR3 nucleotides: TGTGCCAGCAGCTTAGGGGCAGGGGGTCTTGGAAACACCATATATTTT. This chain links TRBV7-9 with TRBJ1-3; TRBD1 aligns across 7 bases. The germline CDR1 and CDR2 sequences are SEHNR and FQNEAQ (reference sequence). With V trimmed by 1 base and J by 3 bases, 6 bases remained unmatched. The CDR3 covers 16 residues.

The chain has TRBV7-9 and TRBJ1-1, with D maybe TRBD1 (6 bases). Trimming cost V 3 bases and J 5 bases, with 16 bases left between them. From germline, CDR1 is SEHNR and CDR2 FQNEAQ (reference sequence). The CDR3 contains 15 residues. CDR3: CASSFFTRGGTEAFF. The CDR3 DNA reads TGTGCCAGCAGCTTCTTTACGAGGGGGGGTACTGAAGCTTTCTTT.

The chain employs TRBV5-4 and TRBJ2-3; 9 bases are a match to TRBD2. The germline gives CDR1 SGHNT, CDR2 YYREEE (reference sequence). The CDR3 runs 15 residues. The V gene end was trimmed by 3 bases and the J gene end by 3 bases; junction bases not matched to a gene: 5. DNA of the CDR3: TGTGCCAGCAGCTCGGTAGCGGGGGTAACAGATACGCAGTATTTT. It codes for CASSSVAGVTDTQYF.

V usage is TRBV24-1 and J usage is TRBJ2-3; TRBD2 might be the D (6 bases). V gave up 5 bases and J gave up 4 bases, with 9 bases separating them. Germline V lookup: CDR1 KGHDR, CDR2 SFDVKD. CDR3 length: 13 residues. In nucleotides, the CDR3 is TGTGCCACCAGTGCGGGAGCCCCAGATACGCAGTATTTT. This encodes CATSAGAPDTQYF.

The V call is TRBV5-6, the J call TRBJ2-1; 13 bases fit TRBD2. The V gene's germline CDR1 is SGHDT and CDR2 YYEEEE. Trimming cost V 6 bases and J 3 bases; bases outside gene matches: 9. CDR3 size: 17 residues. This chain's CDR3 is CASTLTSGRAFYNEQFF. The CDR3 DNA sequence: TGTGCCAGCACCCTTACTAGCGGGAGGGCCTTCTACAATGAGCAGTTCTTC. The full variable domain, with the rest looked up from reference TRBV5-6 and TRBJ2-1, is DAGVTQSPTHLIKTRGQQVTLRCSPKSGHDTVSWYQQALGQGPQFIFQYYEEEERQRGNFPDRFSGHQFPNYSSELNVNALLLGDSALYLCASTLTSGRAFYNEQFFGPGTRLTVL.

CDR3 nucleotides: TGTGCCAGTAGTAGCCAGGGGTCGGATGAAAAACTGTTTTTT. It yields the protein CASSSQGSDEKLFF. The chain joins TRBV19 to TRBJ1-4; D may be TRBD1 (6 bases). CDR3 length: 14 residues. The V end lost 4 bases, the J end lost 6 bases, and 12 bases lay between the germline ends. The V gene's germline CDR1 is LNHDA and CDR2 SQIVND (reference sequence).

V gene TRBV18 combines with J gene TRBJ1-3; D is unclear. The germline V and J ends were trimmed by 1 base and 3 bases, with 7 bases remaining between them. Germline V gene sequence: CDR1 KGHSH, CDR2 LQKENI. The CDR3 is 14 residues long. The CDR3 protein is CASSPRGVGNTIYF. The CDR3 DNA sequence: TGTGCCAGCTCACCACGGGGAGTTGGAAACACCATATATTTT.

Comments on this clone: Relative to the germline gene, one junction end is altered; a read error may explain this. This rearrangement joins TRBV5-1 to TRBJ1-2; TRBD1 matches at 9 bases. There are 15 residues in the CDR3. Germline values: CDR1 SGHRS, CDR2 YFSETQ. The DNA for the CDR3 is TGCGCCAGCAGTTTGGGGGGACAGGGAGACTATGGCTACACCTTC. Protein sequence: CASSLGGQGDYGYTF.

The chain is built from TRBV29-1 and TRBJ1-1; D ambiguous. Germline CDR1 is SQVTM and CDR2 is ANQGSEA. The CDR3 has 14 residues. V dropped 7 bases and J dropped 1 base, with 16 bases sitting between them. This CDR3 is CSGWKIEQNTEAFF. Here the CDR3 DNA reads TGCAGCGGCTGGAAGATCGAACAGAACACTGAAGCTTTCTTT. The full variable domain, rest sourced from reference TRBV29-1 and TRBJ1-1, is SAVISQKPSRDICQRGTSLTIQCQVDSQVTMMFWYRQQPGQSLTLIATANQGSEATYESGFVIDKFPISRPNLTFSTLTVSNMSPEDSSIYLCSGWKIEQNTEAFFGQGTRLTVV.

CDR3 sequence: CASSTSGRAVVQYF. For the CDR3, the DNA is TGCGCCAGCAGTACTAGCGGGAGGGCCGTCGTACAGTATTTT. This chain links TRBV5-1 with TRBJ2-3; 13 nucleotides agree with TRBD2. The germline V gene encodes CDR1 SGHRS and CDR2 YFSETQ. This CDR3 is 14 amino acids long. V shed 5 bases, J shed 12 bases, and the junction held 9 bases outside the gene matches.

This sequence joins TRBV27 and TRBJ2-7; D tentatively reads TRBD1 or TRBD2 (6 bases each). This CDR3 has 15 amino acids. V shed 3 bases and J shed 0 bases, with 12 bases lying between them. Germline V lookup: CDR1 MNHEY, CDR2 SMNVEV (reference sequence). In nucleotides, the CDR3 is TGTGCCAGCAGTTTCGGCAGGGGACTCTCCTACGAGCAGTACTTC. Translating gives CASSFGRGLSYEQYF.

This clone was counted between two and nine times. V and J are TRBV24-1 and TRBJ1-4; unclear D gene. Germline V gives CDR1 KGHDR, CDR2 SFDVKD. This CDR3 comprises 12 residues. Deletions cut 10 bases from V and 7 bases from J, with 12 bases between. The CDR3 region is CATSQGAEKLFF. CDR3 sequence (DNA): TGTGCCACGAGCCAAGGTGCTGAAAAACTGTTTTTT.

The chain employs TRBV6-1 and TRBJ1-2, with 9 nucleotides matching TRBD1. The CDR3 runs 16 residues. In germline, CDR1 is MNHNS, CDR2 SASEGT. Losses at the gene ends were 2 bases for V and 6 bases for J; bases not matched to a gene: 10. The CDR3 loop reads CASSEWGGTGQDGYTF. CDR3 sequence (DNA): TGTGCCAGCAGTGAATGGGGCGGGACAGGGCAGGATGGCTACACCTTC.

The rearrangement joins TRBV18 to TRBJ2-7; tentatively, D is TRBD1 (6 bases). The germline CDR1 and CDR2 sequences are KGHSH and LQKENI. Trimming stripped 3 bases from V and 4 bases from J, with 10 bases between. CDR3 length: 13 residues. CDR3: CASSPGTSYEQYV. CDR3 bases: TGTGCCAGCTCACCTGGGACATCTTACGAGCAGTACGTC.

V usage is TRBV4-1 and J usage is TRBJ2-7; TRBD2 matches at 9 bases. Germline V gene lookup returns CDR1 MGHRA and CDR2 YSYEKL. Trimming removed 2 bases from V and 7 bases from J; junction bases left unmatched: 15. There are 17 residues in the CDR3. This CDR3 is CASSQTNLAGTLGEQYF. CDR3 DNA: TGCGCCAGCAGCCAAACCAATCTAGCGGGGACTCTTGGAGAGCAGTACTTC.